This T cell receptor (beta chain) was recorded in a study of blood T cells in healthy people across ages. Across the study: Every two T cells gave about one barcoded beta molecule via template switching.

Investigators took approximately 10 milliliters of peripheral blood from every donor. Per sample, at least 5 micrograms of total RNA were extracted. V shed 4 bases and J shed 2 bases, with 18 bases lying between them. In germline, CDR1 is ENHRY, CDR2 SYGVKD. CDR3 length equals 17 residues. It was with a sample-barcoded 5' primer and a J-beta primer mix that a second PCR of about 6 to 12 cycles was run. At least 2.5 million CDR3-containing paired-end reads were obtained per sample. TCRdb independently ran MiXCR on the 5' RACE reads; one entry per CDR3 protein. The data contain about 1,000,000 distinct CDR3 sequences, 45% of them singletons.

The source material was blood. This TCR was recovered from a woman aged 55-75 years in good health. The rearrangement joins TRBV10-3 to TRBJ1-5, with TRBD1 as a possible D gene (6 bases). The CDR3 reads CAISAGLTGSGNQPQHF. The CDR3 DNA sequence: TGTGCCATCAGTGCTGGGTTAACAGGGAGCGGCAATCAGCCCCAGCATTTT.